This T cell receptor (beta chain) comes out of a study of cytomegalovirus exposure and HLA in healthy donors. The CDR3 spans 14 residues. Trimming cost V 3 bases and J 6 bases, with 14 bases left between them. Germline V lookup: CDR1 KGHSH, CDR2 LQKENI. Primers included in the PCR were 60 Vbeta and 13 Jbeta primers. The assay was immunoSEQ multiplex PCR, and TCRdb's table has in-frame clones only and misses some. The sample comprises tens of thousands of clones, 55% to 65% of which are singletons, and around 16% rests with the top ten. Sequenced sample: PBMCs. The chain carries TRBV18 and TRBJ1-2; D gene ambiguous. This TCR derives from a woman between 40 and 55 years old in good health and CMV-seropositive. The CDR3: CASSPSDGADGYTF. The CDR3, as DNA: TGTGCCAGCTCACCGTCGGACGGAGCGGATGGCTACACCTTC.